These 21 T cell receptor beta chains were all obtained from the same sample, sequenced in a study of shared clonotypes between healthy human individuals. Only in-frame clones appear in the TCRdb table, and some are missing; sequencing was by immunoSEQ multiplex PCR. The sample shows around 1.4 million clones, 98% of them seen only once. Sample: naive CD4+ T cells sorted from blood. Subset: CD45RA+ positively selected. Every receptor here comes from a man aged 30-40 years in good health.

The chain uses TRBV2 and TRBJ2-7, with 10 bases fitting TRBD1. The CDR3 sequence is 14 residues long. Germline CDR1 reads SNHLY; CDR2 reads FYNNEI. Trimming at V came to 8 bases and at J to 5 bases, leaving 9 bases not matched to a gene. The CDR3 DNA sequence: TGTGCCAGCTATGTTCCGGGACAGGGGCACGAGCAGTACTTC. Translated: CASYVPGQGHEQYF. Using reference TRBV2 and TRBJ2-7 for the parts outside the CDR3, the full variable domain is EPEVTQTPSHQVTQMGQEVILRCVPISNHLYFYWYRQILGQKVEFLVSFYNNEISEKSEIFDDQFSVERPDGSNFTLKIRSTKLEDSAMYFCASYVPGQGHEQYFGPGTRLTVT.

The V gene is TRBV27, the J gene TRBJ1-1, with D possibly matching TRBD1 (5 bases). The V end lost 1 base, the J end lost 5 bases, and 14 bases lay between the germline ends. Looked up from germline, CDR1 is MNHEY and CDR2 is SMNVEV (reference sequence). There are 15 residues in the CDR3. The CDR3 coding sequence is TGTGCCAGCAGTTTATTGTTGCACCGGGGGACTGAAGCTTTCTTT. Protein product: CASSLLLHRGTEAFF.

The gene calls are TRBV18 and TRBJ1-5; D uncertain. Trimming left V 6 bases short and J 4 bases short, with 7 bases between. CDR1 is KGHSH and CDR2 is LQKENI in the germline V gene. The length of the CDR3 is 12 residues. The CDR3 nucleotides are TGTGCCAGCTCTCTTCTAAATCAGCCCCAGCATTTT. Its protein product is CASSLLNQPQHF.

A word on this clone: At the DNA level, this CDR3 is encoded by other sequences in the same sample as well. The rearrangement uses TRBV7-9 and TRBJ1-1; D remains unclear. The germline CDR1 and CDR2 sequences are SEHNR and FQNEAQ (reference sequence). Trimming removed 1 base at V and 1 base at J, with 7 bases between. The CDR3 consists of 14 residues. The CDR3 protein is CASSLVAENTEAFF. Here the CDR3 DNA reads TGTGCCAGCAGCTTAGTTGCGGAGAACACTGAAGCTTTCTTT.

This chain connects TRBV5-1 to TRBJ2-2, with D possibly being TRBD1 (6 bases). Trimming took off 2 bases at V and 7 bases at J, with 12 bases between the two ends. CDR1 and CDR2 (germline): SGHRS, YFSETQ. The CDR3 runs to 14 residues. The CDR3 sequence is CASSLGQTGGELFF. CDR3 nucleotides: TGCGCCAGCAGCTTAGGACAGACCGGCGGGGAGCTGTTTTTT.

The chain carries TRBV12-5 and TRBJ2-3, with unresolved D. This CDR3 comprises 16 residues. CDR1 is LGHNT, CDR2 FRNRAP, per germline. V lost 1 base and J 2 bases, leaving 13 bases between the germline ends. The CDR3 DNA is TGTGCTAGTGGTTTGGCCTTGGGCCTTATCACAGATACGCAGTATTTT. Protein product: CASGLALGLITDTQYF.

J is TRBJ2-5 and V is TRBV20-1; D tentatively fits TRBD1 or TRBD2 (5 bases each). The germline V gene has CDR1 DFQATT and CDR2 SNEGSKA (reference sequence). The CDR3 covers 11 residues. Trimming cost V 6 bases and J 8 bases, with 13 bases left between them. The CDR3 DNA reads TGCAGTGCGGGGGTGGGTGGTACCCAGTACTTC. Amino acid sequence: CSAGVGGTQYF.

Written as DNA, the CDR3 is TGTGCCAGCAGTGGTTCTGGGAACACTGAAGCTTTCTTT. Protein product: CASSGSGNTEAFF. The V gene is TRBV2, the J gene TRBJ1-1; D is uncertain. Germline CDR1 SNHLY, CDR2 FYNNEI. The CDR3 totals 13 residues. Trimming left V 4 bases short and J 1 base short, with 7 bases between.

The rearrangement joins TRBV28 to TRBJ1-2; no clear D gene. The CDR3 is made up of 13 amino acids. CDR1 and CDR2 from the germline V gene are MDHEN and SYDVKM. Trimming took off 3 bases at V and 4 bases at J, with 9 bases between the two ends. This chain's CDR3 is CASSFDRFYGYTF. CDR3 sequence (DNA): TGTGCCAGCAGTTTCGATCGGTTCTATGGCTACACCTTC.

CDR3 protein: CATRKGDTEAFF. CDR3 bases: TGTGCCACCCGGAAGGGAGACACTGAAGCTTTCTTT. This sequence joins TRBV25-1 and TRBJ1-1; D call uncertain. V lost 10 bases and J lost 3, with 12 bases in between. CDR1 and CDR2 (germline): MGHDK, SYGVNS. The CDR3 consists of 12 residues.

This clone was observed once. The CDR3 DNA reads as TGTGCCAGCAGCGGGACAGGTACCGGGGAGCTGTTTTTT. Translated: CASSGTGTGELFF. The chain carries TRBV5-4 and TRBJ2-2; 8 bases are shared with TRBD1. The CDR3 sequence is 13 residues long. Trimming took 4 bases from V and 5 from J; bases not matched to a gene: 1. The germline V gene has CDR1 SGHNT and CDR2 YYREEE (reference sequence).

The CDR3 region is CASRPLDRDQETQYF. CDR3 bases: TGTGCCAGCAGACCGTTGGACAGGGACCAAGAGACCCAGTACTTC. This sequence joins TRBV6-1 and TRBJ2-5, with 8 bases aligning to TRBD1. Germline values: CDR1 MNHNS, CDR2 SASEGT. V was pared by 6 bases and J by 0 bases, with 6 bases of the junction left unmatched. CDR3 length equals 15 residues.

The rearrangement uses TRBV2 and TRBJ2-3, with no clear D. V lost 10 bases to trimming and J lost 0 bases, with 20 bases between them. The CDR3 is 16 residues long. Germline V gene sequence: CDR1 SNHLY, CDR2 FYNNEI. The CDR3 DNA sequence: TGTGCCAACACAAGTTCCGGCGGCCTCAGCACAGATACGCAGTATTTT. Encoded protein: CANTSSGGLSTDTQYF.

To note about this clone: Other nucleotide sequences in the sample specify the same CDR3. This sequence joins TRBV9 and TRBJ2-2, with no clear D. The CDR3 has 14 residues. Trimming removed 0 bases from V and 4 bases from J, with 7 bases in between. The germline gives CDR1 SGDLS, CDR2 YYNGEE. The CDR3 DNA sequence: TGTGCCAGCAGCGTAGGCTCGCTCACCGGGGAGCTGTTTTTT. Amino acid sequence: CASSVGSLTGELFF.

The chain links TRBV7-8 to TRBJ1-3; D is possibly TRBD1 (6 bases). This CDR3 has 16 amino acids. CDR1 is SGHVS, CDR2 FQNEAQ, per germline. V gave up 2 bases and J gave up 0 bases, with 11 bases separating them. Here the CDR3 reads CASSLIGGPSGNTIYF. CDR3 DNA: TGTGCCAGCAGCTTAATTGGGGGCCCCTCTGGAAACACCATATATTTT.

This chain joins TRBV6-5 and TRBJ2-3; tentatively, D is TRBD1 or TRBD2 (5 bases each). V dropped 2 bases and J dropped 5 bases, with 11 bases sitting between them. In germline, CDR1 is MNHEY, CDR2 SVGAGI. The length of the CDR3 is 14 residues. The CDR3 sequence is CASSYETEGDTQYF. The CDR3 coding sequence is TGTGCCAGCAGTTACGAGACAGAGGGAGATACGCAGTATTTT.

The chain's CDR3 is CASSPPGSGGTDTQYF. CDR3 bases: TGTGCCAGCTCACCCCCAGGTTCCGGCGGCACAGATACGCAGTATTTT. V and J are TRBV18 and TRBJ2-3, with D uncertain. Per germline, CDR1 KGHSH and CDR2 LQKENI. The CDR3 spans 16 residues. Deletions cut 3 bases from V and 1 base from J, with 14 bases between.

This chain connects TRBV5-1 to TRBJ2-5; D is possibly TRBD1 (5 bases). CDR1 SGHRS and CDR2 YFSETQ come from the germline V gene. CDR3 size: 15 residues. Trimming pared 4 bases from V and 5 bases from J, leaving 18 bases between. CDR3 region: CASSRMDLRQETQYF. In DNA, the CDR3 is TGCGCCAGCAGCCGTATGGACCTTAGACAGGAGACCCAGTACTTC.

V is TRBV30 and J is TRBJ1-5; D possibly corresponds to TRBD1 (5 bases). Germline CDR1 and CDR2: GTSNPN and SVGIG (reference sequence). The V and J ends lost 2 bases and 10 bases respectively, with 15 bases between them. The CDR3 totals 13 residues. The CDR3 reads CAWSRDRALPQHF. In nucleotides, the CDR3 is TGTGCCTGGAGTCGGGACCGAGCGTTACCCCAGCATTTT.

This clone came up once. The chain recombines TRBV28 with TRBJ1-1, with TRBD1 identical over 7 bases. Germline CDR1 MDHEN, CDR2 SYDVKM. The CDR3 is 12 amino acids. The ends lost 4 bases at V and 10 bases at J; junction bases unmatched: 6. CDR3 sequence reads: CASSSTGIGAFF. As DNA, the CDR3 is TGTGCCAGCAGTTCGACAGGGATAGGAGCTTTCTTT. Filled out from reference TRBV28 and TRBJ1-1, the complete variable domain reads DVKVTQSSRYLVKRTGEKVFLECVQDMDHENMFWYRQDPGLGLRLIYFSYDVKMKEKGDIPEGYSVSREKKERFSLILESASTNQTSMYLCASSSTGIGAFFGQGTRLTVV.

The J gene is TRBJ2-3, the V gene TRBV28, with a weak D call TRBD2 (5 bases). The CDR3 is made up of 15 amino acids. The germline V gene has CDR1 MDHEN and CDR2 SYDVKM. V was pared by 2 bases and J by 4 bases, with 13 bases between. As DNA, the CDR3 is TGTGCCAGCAGTTTAAATGGGGAGTGGGCAGATACGCAGTATTTT. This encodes CASSLNGEWADTQYF.